This T cell receptor beta chain appears in the sequencing data of a study of T-cell reconstitution after alpha-beta-depleted transplantation in children. V gave up 6 bases and J gave up 3 bases, with 9 bases separating them. This CDR3 has 12 amino acids. Germline assignment: CDR1 DFQATT and CDR2 SNEGSKA (reference sequence). There are a few counts of this clonotype. Construction of the TCRbeta library involved unique molecular identifiers. Via MiXCR, TCRdb re-called the PCR reads, giving one row per CDR3 protein. The sample consists of just over 350,000 distinct CDR3 sequences, roughly 14% of them appearing once.

This receptor was identified in a human donor who donated a stem cell graft to a child with Fanconi anemia. The sample was PBMCs, taken from the stem cell graft. The rearrangement joins TRBV20-1 to TRBJ2-1; D gene unclear. The CDR3 loop reads CSALSNYNEQFF. CDR3 nucleotides: TGCAGTGCACTTTCCAACTACAATGAGCAGTTCTTC.